The next 21 T cell receptor beta chains were all read from a single sample in a study of T-cell memory formation after mild COVID-19. TCRdb re-called the 5' RACE reads through MiXCR, storing one row per CDR3 protein. The top ten clones hold about 14% of a sample with 350,000 to 450,000 distinct CDR3 sequences, around 28% of them seen once. Material for sequencing was PBMCs or a T cell subset sorted from them (not recorded which). Receptors were obtained from an adult woman who had mild COVID-19 (a few samples of this study predate the infection). Cell type and time point are not known.

V and J are TRBV24-1 and TRBJ2-4; TRBD1 aligns across 11 bases. CDR1 and CDR2 (germline): KGHDR, SFDVKD. The CDR3 is 16 amino acids. Trimming took 6 bases from V and 8 from J; bases not matched to a gene: 11. This chain's CDR3 is CATSTDRGHGKYIQYF. CDR3 bases: TGTGCCACCAGTACGGACAGGGGGCATGGTAAATACATTCAGTACTTC.

This clonotype has just a few counts. This sequence joins TRBV10-3 and TRBJ2-3; perhaps TRBD2 as D (6 bases). This CDR3 contains 15 residues. Germline-derived CDR1 and CDR2 are ENHRY and SYGVKD. The V end lost 2 bases, the J end lost 10 bases, and 19 bases lay between the germline ends. The CDR3 nucleotides read TGTGCCATCAGTGAGGTGGGGGGAGATGTAATGCCGCAGTATTTT. Its translation is CAISEVGGDVMPQYF.

This clonotype was seen many times. The genes are TRBV7-9 and TRBJ2-3; no clear D. The CDR3 has 12 amino acids. Trimming pared 1 base from V and 5 bases from J, leaving 4 bases between. The germline CDR1 and CDR2 sequences are SEHNR and FQNEAQ (reference sequence). The CDR3 DNA sequence: TGTGCCAGCAGCTTAGACGGAGATACGCAGTATTTT. Encoded protein: CASSLDGDTQYF.

The chain couples TRBV18 to TRBJ1-1; D not certain. The CDR3 loop spans 14 amino acids. Germline loops: CDR1 KGHSH, CDR2 LQKENI. Trimming removed 4 bases from V and 1 base from J, with 10 bases in between. The CDR3 DNA is TGTGCCAGCTCACTTACGACGGAGAACACTGAAGCTTTCTTT. It specifies CASSLTTENTEAFF.

The V and J genes are TRBV5-1 and TRBJ2-1, with 10 bases aligning to TRBD1. This CDR3 contains 16 residues. Looked up from germline, CDR1 is SGHRS and CDR2 is YFSETQ. The V and J ends lost 0 bases and 9 bases, in that order; junction bases with no gene match: 9. As DNA, the CDR3 is TGCGCCAGCAGCTTGGGATCCGGGACAGGGGCAGCTGAGCAGTTCTTC. Translating gives CASSLGSGTGAAEQFF.

The CDR3 bases are TGTGCCAGCATTCTGGGTAGGGTGGGGGGCTACAATGAGCAGTTCTTC. Its translation is CASILGRVGGYNEQFF. The V gene is TRBV7-2, the J gene TRBJ2-1; possibly TRBD2 for D (6 bases). The germline V gene has CDR1 SGHTA and CDR2 FQGNSA. The ends were cut back, 7 bases at V and 3 bases at J, with 19 bases in the middle. The CDR3 extends over 16 amino acids.

This clonotype turned up a few times. The gene calls are TRBV5-4 and TRBJ2-1, with 8 positions matching TRBD2. Looked up from germline, CDR1 is SGHNT and CDR2 is YYREEE (reference sequence). Trimming at V came to 4 bases and at J to 3 bases, leaving 9 bases not matched to a gene. This CDR3 is 16 amino acids long. CDR3 bases: TGTGCCAGCAGCCCTCTAGCGGGTTCGTTCTACAATGAGCAGTTCTTC. It yields the protein CASSPLAGSFYNEQFF. Drawing the rest from reference TRBV5-4 and TRBJ2-1, the complete variable domain is ETGVTQSPTHLIKTRGQQVTLRCSSQSGHNTVSWYQQALGQGPQFIFQYYREEENGRGNFPPRFSGLQFPNYSSELNVNALELDDSALYLCASSPLAGSFYNEQFFGPGTRLTVL.

This chain connects TRBV11-1 to TRBJ1-1, with D possibly matching TRBD1 (5 bases). Germline V lookup: CDR1 SGHAT, CDR2 FQDESV (reference sequence). V shed 5 bases and J shed 4 bases, with 14 bases lying between them. The CDR3 is made up of 14 amino acids. In DNA, the CDR3 is TGTGCCAGCAGCCCGGGACGGATGGTCACTGAAGCTTTCTTT. As protein: CASSPGRMVTEAFF.

This clonotype has only a few counts. The V call is TRBV18, the J call TRBJ2-2, with D tentatively TRBD2 (5 bases). CDR3 length: 16 amino acids. Deletions cut 2 bases from V and 2 bases from J, with 12 bases between. From germline, CDR1 is KGHSH and CDR2 LQKENI. The CDR3 is CASSPEEEINTGELFF. The CDR3 DNA follows: TGTGCCAGCTCACCAGAGGAGGAGATTAACACCGGGGAGCTGTTTTTT.

As for this clonotype: One junction end does not reproduce the germline sequence, and a read error may be involved. The gene calls are TRBV6-5 and TRBJ2-7; TRBD1 matches 8 bases. This CDR3 contains 14 residues. Germline lookup yields CDR1 MNHEY and CDR2 SVGAGI. The CDR3 spells CASSYSAMRGQVNF. As DNA, the CDR3 is TGTGCCAGCAGTTACTCGGCCATGCGGGGACAGGTTAACTTC.

This chain uses TRBV2 with TRBJ2-3, with 8 bases fitting TRBD2. CDR1 is SNHLY, CDR2 FYNNEI, per germline. With 8 bases clipped from V and 5 bases from J, the junction kept 9 bases outside the gene matches. The CDR3 has 14 residues. The CDR3 region has the DNA TGTGCCAGCCTCACTAGCGGATTAAGAGATACGCAGTATTTT. As protein: CASLTSGLRDTQYF.

There are a few counts of this clonotype. The chain carries TRBV12-3 or TRBV12-4 and TRBJ2-7; D is ambiguous. Trimming left V 6 bases short and J 5 bases short, with 11 bases between. The CDR3 runs to 12 residues. This chain's CDR3 is CASREGLHEQYF. CDR3 sequence (DNA): TGTGCCAGCAGGGAAGGGTTGCACGAGCAGTACTTC.

The chain has TRBV12-3 or TRBV12-4 and TRBJ1-3, with D tentatively TRBD1 (6 bases). The CDR3 totals 16 residues. The V end was cut by 7 bases, the J end by 4 bases, with 20 bases between. This CDR3 is CASIPGGGTGGNTIYF. Written as DNA, the CDR3 is TGTGCCAGCATCCCGGGAGGGGGGACCGGGGGAAACACCATATATTTT.

This clonotype was observed at least ten times. The rearrangement uses TRBV6-6 and TRBJ2-3, with 10 bases aligning to TRBD2. Unmatched junction bases numbered 7, after V lost 7 bases and J lost 6 bases. The CDR3 totals 14 residues. Germline V gene sequence: CDR1 MNHNY, CDR2 SVGAGI (reference sequence). The DNA for the CDR3 is TGTGCCAGCATACTAGCGGGAAATTCTGATACGCAGTATTTT. Amino acid sequence: CASILAGNSDTQYF.

The chain carries TRBV5-1 and TRBJ1-2, with 7 nucleotides matching TRBD1. CDR1 SGHRS and CDR2 YFSETQ come from the germline V gene. The CDR3 length is 14 residues. After removal of 3 bases from V and 8 bases from J, the junction contained 10 bases not matched to a gene. Here the CDR3 reads CASSSWTGLRGYTF. The CDR3 DNA sequence: TGCGCCAGCAGCTCCTGGACAGGACTTCGAGGCTACACCTTC.

The CDR3 sequence: CATSEATSGGAQETQYF. The DNA of the CDR3 is TGTGCCACCAGTGAAGCGACTAGCGGGGGGGCCCAAGAGACCCAGTACTTC. The rearrangement uses TRBV24-1 and TRBJ2-5; 14 positions agree with TRBD2. V trimming: 4 bases; J trimming: 1 base; junction bases outside the gene matches: 4. CDR1 is KGHDR, CDR2 SFDVKD, per germline. This CDR3 has 17 amino acids.

This clonotype turned up a few times. V gene TRBV10-3 combines with J gene TRBJ2-6; the D is unclear. V was clipped by 6 bases and J by 4 bases, with 16 bases between them. This CDR3 contains 16 residues. CDR1 ENHRY and CDR2 SYGVKD come from the germline V gene. In nucleotides, the CDR3 is TGTGCCATCAGCGGAGAAAGTTATCCCGGGGCCAACGTCCTGACTTTC. It specifies CAISGESYPGANVLTF.

The rearrangement links TRBV4-2 to TRBJ1-1; D gene uncertain. V lost 1 base, J lost 8 bases, and 14 bases lay in between. From germline, CDR1 is LGHNA and CDR2 YNFKEQ. The CDR3 runs to 14 residues. In DNA, the CDR3 is TGTGCCAGCAGCCAAGTCGGAGAAGGAGGCGAAGCTTTCTTT. The encoded protein is CASSQVGEGGEAFF.

The genes are TRBV18 and TRBJ1-6; the D is unclear. This CDR3 region has 13 residues. Trimming shortened V by 2 bases and J by 9 bases, and 8 bases separated the two germline ends. Germline assignment: CDR1 KGHSH and CDR2 LQKENI. CDR3 loop: CASSPGFGSPLHF. CDR3 nucleotides: TGTGCCAGCTCACCAGGGTTTGGTTCACCCCTCCACTTT.

There are a few counts of this clonotype. This chain uses TRBV7-9 with TRBJ2-3; 10 bases align to TRBD1. V lost 5 bases to trimming and J lost 1 base; unmatched junction nucleotides: 3. The CDR3 totals 15 residues. CDR1 is SEHNR, CDR2 FQNEAQ, per germline (reference sequence). The CDR3: CASSVGTGGTDTQYF. The CDR3 region has the DNA TGTGCCAGCAGCGTCGGGACAGGGGGCACAGATACGCAGTATTTT.

In its sample, this clonotype was seen a few times. The chain carries TRBV5-1 and TRBJ1-6, with D hard to call. The V end was cut by 0 bases, the J end by 9 bases, with 4 bases between. Per the germline V gene, CDR1 is SGHRS and CDR2 is YFSETQ. The CDR3 covers 12 residues. CDR3 DNA: TGCGCCAGCAGCTTGGACACTTCACCCCTCCACTTT. Translating gives CASSLDTSPLHF. The whole variable domain, filled in from reference TRBV5-1 and TRBJ1-6, reads KAGVTQTPRYLIKTRGQQVTLSCSPISGHRSVSWYQQTPGQGLQFLFEYFSETQRNKGNFPGRFSGRQFSNSRSEMNVSTLELGDSALYLCASSLDTSPLHFGNGTRLTVT.